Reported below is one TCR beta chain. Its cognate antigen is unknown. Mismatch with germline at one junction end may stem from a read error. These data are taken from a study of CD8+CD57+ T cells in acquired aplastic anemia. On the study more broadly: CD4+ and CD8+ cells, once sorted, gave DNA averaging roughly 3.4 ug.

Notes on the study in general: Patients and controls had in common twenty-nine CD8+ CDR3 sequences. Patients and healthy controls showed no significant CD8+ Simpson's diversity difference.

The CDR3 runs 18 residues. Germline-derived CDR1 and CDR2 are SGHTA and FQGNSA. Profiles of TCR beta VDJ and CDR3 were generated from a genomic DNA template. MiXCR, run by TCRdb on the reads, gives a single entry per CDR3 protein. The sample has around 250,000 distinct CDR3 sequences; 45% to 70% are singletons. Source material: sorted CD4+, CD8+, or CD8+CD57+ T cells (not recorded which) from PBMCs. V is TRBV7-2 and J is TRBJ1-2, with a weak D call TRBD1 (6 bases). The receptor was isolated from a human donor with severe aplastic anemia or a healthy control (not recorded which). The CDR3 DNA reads TGTGCCAGCAGCTTAGCACCTCGGACAGTCAAGTTAACTATGGCTATTGCCTTC. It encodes CASSLAPRTVKLTMAIAF.